This T cell receptor (beta chain) was recorded in a study of memory CD4+ T cells and cytomegalovirus serostatus. Points from the study as a whole: Each of approximately 70 CMV-associated TCRbeta sequences occurred in one to five individuals.

Using immunoSEQ multiplex PCR, the repertoire was profiled, and TCRdb retains in-frame clones only, with some absent. The table includes some 29,000 clones, around 74% detected once. The V gene lost 8 bases and the J gene lost 4 bases, with 8 bases spanning the gap. In germline, CDR1 is SNHLY, CDR2 FYNNEI. The CDR3 runs 12 residues. Single viable CD3+CD4+CD8-CD45RO+ cells were sorted as the memory CD4+ T cells. In the case of this clone: As yet, its antigen is unknown.

The chain links TRBV2 to TRBJ2-2, with no clear D. The TCR was taken from an adult in good health and CMV-seronegative. Some clones in this sample may be carry-over from other donors' samples. Sequenced material: memory CD4+ T cells from blood. CDR3 DNA: TGTGCCAGCGTAAGGGTCACCGGGGAGCTGTTTTTT. Translating it yields CASVRVTGELFF.